Listed below are T cell receptor beta chains from one sample, sequenced in a study of T-cell reconstitution after alpha-beta-depleted transplantation in children. TCRdb re-called the PCR reads through MiXCR, storing one row per CDR3 protein. The data show under 450,000 distinct CDR3 sequences, about 16% seen once. Here the sequenced sample was PBMCs, mostly from graft donor cells, taken 360 days after TCRalphabeta/CD19-depleted stem cell transplant. The receptors were gathered from a boy under three years old who had a stem cell transplant for Wiskott-Aldrich syndrome, so the T cells may come from the graft donor. CDR3s include the opening cysteine and the closing phenylalanine or tryptophan. The D gene is left open where the match is weak. Only some rows state a clone size, as once, few, many or a class for expanded clones.

clone size: -
V gene: TRBV10-3
J gene: TRBJ2-5
D gene: -
CDR3 protein: CAISDPYEEGRLQETQYF
CDR3 DNA: TGTGCCATCAGTGACCCGTATGAGGAGGGCCGACTCCAAGAGACCCAGTACTTC

clone size: few
V gene: TRBV12-3/TRBV12-4
J gene: TRBJ2-1
D gene: -
CDR3 protein: CASSFLTGGPTGNEQFF
CDR3 DNA: TGTGCCAGCAGTTTCCTCACGGGAGGGCCGACAGGGAATGAGCAGTTCTTC

clone size: -
V gene: TRBV3-1
J gene: TRBJ2-2
D gene: TRBD1
CDR3 protein: CASSQTPGQGPGRELFF
CDR3 DNA: TGTGCCAGCAGCCAGACTCCGGGACAGGGCCCTGGACGGGAGCTGTTTTTT

clone size: many
V gene: TRBV12-3/TRBV12-4
J gene: TRBJ2-5
D gene: -
CDR3 protein: CASKGQETQYF
CDR3 DNA: TGTGCCAGCAAGGGACAAGAGACCCAGTACTTC

clone size: -
V gene: TRBV2
J gene: TRBJ1-5
D gene: -
CDR3 protein: CASSDRSQPQHF
CDR3 DNA: TGTGCCAGCAGTGATAGAAGTCAGCCCCAGCATTTT

clone size: -
V gene: TRBV28
J gene: TRBJ1-1
D gene: -
CDR3 protein: CASSLGRGYRNTEAFF
CDR3 DNA: TGTGCCAGCAGTTTAGGTAGAGGGTACCGGAACACTGAAGCTTTCTTT

clone size: few
V gene: TRBV12-3/TRBV12-4
J gene: TRBJ2-2
D gene: -
CDR3 protein: CASSLALVSAGELFF
CDR3 DNA: TGTGCCAGCAGTTTGGCACTAGTATCGGCCGGGGAGCTGTTTTTT

clone size: -
V gene: TRBV12-3/TRBV12-4
J gene: TRBJ2-7
D gene: -
CDR3 protein: CASSPGVGASYEQYF
CDR3 DNA: TGTGCCAGCAGCCCCGGGGTGGGAGCTTCCTACGAGCAGTACTTC

clone size: -
V gene: TRBV5-1
J gene: TRBJ1-1
D gene: -
CDR3 protein: CASSFEHRSEAFF
CDR3 DNA: TGCGCCAGCAGCTTCGAACACAGGTCTGAAGCTTTCTTT

clone size: -
V gene: TRBV14
J gene: TRBJ2-3
D gene: -
CDR3 protein: CASSPFLPFGTDTQYF
CDR3 DNA: TGTGCCAGCAGCCCCTTTCTCCCCTTCGGCACAGATACGCAGTATTTT

clone size: -
V gene: TRBV20-1
J gene: TRBJ2-5
D gene: -
CDR3 protein: CSARMGVGTQYF
CDR3 DNA: TGCAGTGCTAGAATGGGGGTGGGGACCCAGTACTTC

clone size: -
V gene: TRBV5-5
J gene: TRBJ1-2
D gene: -
CDR3 protein: CASSLGPQMAYGYTF
CDR3 DNA: TGTGCCAGCAGCTTGGGGCCCCAAATGGCTTATGGCTACACCTTC

clone size: few
V gene: TRBV5-1
J gene: TRBJ2-1
D gene: -
CDR3 protein: CASSFATVLGPYNEQFF
CDR3 DNA: TGCGCCAGCAGCTTTGCGACAGTTCTTGGTCCGTACAATGAGCAGTTCTTC

clone size: -
V gene: TRBV12-3/TRBV12-4
J gene: TRBJ2-3
D gene: -
CDR3 protein: CASSSLLSGPQYF
CDR3 DNA: TGTGCCAGCAGTTCGCTCCTTTCTGGCCCGCAGTATTTT

clone size: -
V gene: TRBV11-2
J gene: TRBJ2-1
D gene: TRBD2
CDR3 protein: CASRLGGTSGRDEQFF
CDR3 DNA: TGTGCCAGCAGGCTAGGGGGGACTAGCGGGAGAGATGAGCAGTTCTTC

clone size: many
V gene: TRBV11-2
J gene: TRBJ2-1
D gene: -
CDR3 protein: CASSPSNNEQFF
CDR3 DNA: TGTGCCAGCAGCCCTTCTAACAATGAGCAGTTCTTC

clone size: few
V gene: TRBV5-1
J gene: TRBJ2-1
D gene: TRBD2
CDR3 protein: CASSLAQAGGRIYEQFF
CDR3 DNA: TGCGCCAGCAGCTTGGCCCAAGCGGGGGGCCGGATCTATGAGCAGTTCTTC

clone size: -
V gene: TRBV12-3/TRBV12-4
J gene: TRBJ2-7
D gene: -
CDR3 protein: CASSLYKPSYEQYF
CDR3 DNA: TGTGCCAGCAGTTTATACAAACCCTCCTACGAGCAGTACTTC

clone size: few
V gene: TRBV10-3
J gene: TRBJ2-7
D gene: -
CDR3 protein: CAISPLVGIYEQYF
CDR3 DNA: TGTGCCATCAGCCCATTGGTCGGAATCTACGAGCAGTACTTC

clone size: -
V gene: TRBV11-2
J gene: TRBJ2-1
D gene: -
CDR3 protein: CASSLFVYNEQFF
CDR3 DNA: TGTGCCAGCAGCCTCTTCGTGTACAATGAGCAGTTCTTC

clone size: few
V gene: TRBV5-1
J gene: TRBJ2-6
D gene: -
CDR3 protein: CASSQTAGANVLTF
CDR3 DNA: TGCGCCAGCAGCCAAACAGCTGGGGCCAACGTCCTGACTTTC

clone size: -
V gene: TRBV10-3
J gene: TRBJ2-5
D gene: -
CDR3 protein: CAISAHQETQYF
CDR3 DNA: TGTGCCATCAGTGCACACCAAGAGACCCAGTACTTC

clone size: -
V gene: TRBV27
J gene: TRBJ1-2
D gene: -
CDR3 protein: CASSILGGGGSYTF
CDR3 DNA: TGTGCCAGCAGTATCCTGGGGGGGGGAGGTAGCTACACCTTC

clone size: -
V gene: TRBV28
J gene: TRBJ2-7
D gene: TRBD2
CDR3 protein: CASSPGTSGRLEQYF
CDR3 DNA: TGTGCCAGCAGTCCCGGGACTAGCGGACGCCTCGAGCAGTACTTC

clone size: -
V gene: TRBV7-2
J gene: TRBJ2-7
D gene: TRBD2
CDR3 protein: CASSSLAGWGYEQYF
CDR3 DNA: TGTGCCAGCAGCTCTCTAGCGGGGTGGGGGTACGAGCAGTACTTC

clone size: few
V gene: TRBV12-3/TRBV12-4
J gene: TRBJ2-5
D gene: -
CDR3 protein: CASKRGDSGEETQYF
CDR3 DNA: TGTGCCAGCAAAAGAGGGGACTCCGGAGAAGAGACCCAGTACTTC

clone size: -
V gene: TRBV29-1
J gene: TRBJ2-1
D gene: -
CDR3 protein: CSVAGAVWNEQFF
CDR3 DNA: TGCAGCGTTGCGGGGGCGGTTTGGAATGAGCAGTTCTTC

clone size: -
V gene: TRBV19
J gene: TRBJ2-3
D gene: -
CDR3 protein: CASSLGLEPLDTQYF
CDR3 DNA: TGTGCCAGTAGTCTGGGTCTTGAGCCCTTAGATACGCAGTATTTT

clone size: few
V gene: TRBV7-9
J gene: TRBJ2-3
D gene: -
CDR3 protein: CASSFGPGLGDTQYF
CDR3 DNA: TGTGCCAGCAGCTTCGGGCCTGGGCTAGGGGATACGCAGTATTTT

clone size: once
V gene: TRBV6-2/TRBV6-3
J gene: TRBJ2-1
D gene: -
CDR3 protein: CASSYSMWEGWNRDLNEQFF
CDR3 DNA: TGTGCCAGCAGTTACTCGATGTGGGAAGGGTGGAACAGGGACTTAAATGAGCAGTTCTTC

clone size: few
V gene: TRBV12-3/TRBV12-4
J gene: TRBJ1-2
D gene: -
CDR3 protein: CASSLRLETGSNYGYTF
CDR3 DNA: TGTGCCAGCAGTTTAAGACTTGAGACAGGCTCTAACTATGGCTACACCTTC

clone size: few
V gene: TRBV4-3
J gene: TRBJ2-5
D gene: -
CDR3 protein: CASSQVSGSHQETQYF
CDR3 DNA: TGCGCCAGCAGCCAAGTGTCAGGGTCCCACCAAGAGACCCAGTACTTC

clone size: few
V gene: TRBV5-1
J gene: TRBJ1-1
D gene: -
CDR3 protein: CASSLGATSDETEAFF
CDR3 DNA: TGCGCCAGCAGCTTGGGGGCCACGAGCGATGAGACTGAAGCTTTCTTT

clone size: few
V gene: TRBV7-9
J gene: TRBJ2-1
D gene: -
CDR3 protein: CASSYYVNEQFF
CDR3 DNA: TGTGCCAGCAGCTACTATGTCAATGAGCAGTTCTTC

clone size: many
V gene: TRBV6-5
J gene: TRBJ2-1
D gene: TRBD2
CDR3 protein: CASSYSASGGYNEQFF
CDR3 DNA: TGTGCCAGCAGTTACTCTGCTAGCGGGGGCTACAATGAGCAGTTCTTC

clone size: -
V gene: TRBV25-1
J gene: TRBJ2-1
D gene: -
CDR3 protein: CASSESEFYNEQFF
CDR3 DNA: TGTGCCAGCAGTGAAAGCGAGTTTTACAATGAGCAGTTCTTC

clone size: few
V gene: TRBV4-1
J gene: TRBJ2-2
D gene: -
CDR3 protein: CASSQERDAGELFF
CDR3 DNA: TGCGCCAGCAGCCAAGAGAGGGATGCCGGGGAGCTGTTTTTT

clone size: few
V gene: TRBV12-3/TRBV12-4
J gene: TRBJ2-2
D gene: TRBD2
CDR3 protein: CASLRLAGVIPGELFF
CDR3 DNA: TGTGCCAGCCTTAGACTAGCGGGAGTAATTCCCGGGGAGCTGTTTTTT

clone size: many
V gene: TRBV11-2
J gene: TRBJ2-7
D gene: -
CDR3 protein: CASSLDTQGFPIYEQYF
CDR3 DNA: TGTGCCAGCAGCTTAGATACGCAGGGATTCCCCATCTACGAGCAGTACTTC

clone size: -
V gene: TRBV27
J gene: TRBJ2-1
D gene: TRBD2
CDR3 protein: CASSPLGEGGRSYEQFF
CDR3 DNA: TGTGCCAGCAGCCCGCTCGGGGAGGGAGGGAGATCTTATGAGCAGTTCTTC

clone size: -
V gene: TRBV7-2
J gene: TRBJ2-7
D gene: -
CDR3 protein: CASSLTTFRDEQYF
CDR3 DNA: TGTGCCAGCAGCTTAACCACCTTCCGGGACGAGCAGTACTTC

clone size: few
V gene: TRBV18
J gene: TRBJ1-1
D gene: TRBD1
CDR3 protein: CASSPWDRTNTEAFF
CDR3 DNA: TGTGCCAGCTCACCTTGGGACAGAACGAACACTGAAGCTTTCTTT

clone size: -
V gene: TRBV5-1
J gene: TRBJ1-6
D gene: -
CDR3 protein: CASSFRAQSGSYNSPLHF
CDR3 DNA: TGCGCCAGCAGCTTCCGGGCCCAAAGTGGGTCCTATAATTCACCCCTCCACTTT

clone size: -
V gene: TRBV18
J gene: TRBJ1-1
D gene: -
CDR3 protein: CASSLGAWDRAFF
CDR3 DNA: TGTGCCAGCTCACTCGGGGCCTGGGATCGGGCTTTCTTT

clone size: -
V gene: TRBV15
J gene: TRBJ2-6
D gene: -
CDR3 protein: CATSRAGPGANVLTF
CDR3 DNA: TGTGCCACCAGCAGAGCAGGGCCTGGGGCCAACGTCCTGACTTTC

clone size: -
V gene: TRBV11-3
J gene: TRBJ2-5
D gene: TRBD2
CDR3 protein: CASSLVIPLAGKRETQYF
CDR3 DNA: TGTGCCAGCAGCTTAGTTATCCCACTAGCGGGAAAACGGGAGACCCAGTACTTC

clone size: -
V gene: TRBV4-1
J gene: TRBJ1-1
D gene: TRBD1
CDR3 protein: CASSPGQGQRDWFAEAFF
CDR3 DNA: TGCGCCAGCAGCCCTGGACAGGGACAGAGGGATTGGTTCGCTGAAGCTTTCTTT

clone size: -
V gene: TRBV12-3/TRBV12-4
J gene: TRBJ2-7
D gene: -
CDR3 protein: CASRKGYGGYEQYF
CDR3 DNA: TGTGCCAGCAGAAAAGGGTACGGAGGCTACGAGCAGTACTTC